These 30 T cell receptor beta chains originate from one sample sequenced in a study of blood T cells in healthy people across ages. Next came a second PCR, run for 7 to 11 cycles, which used a sample-barcoded 5' primer along with a J-beta primer mix. TCRdb processed the 5' RACE reads anew with MiXCR; each CDR3 protein has one entry. The repertoire holds more than 1.4 million distinct CDR3 sequences, with 42% as singletons. Sequencing was carried out using blood. These receptors originate from a young woman in good health.

This clonotype turned up a few times. This chain links TRBV20-1 with TRBJ2-5; D is perhaps TRBD1 (6 bases). Per germline, CDR1 DFQATT and CDR2 SNEGSKA (reference sequence). The CDR3 is 14 amino acids. V was pared by 3 bases and J by 1 base, with 12 bases between. CDR3 protein: CSARYRTAQETQYF. The CDR3 coding sequence is TGCAGTGCTAGGTATCGGACAGCCCAAGAGACCCAGTACTTC.

This chain's CDR3 is CASNTDRGPTDTQYF. CDR3 DNA sequence: TGTGCCAGCAACACGGACAGGGGGCCGACAGATACGCAGTATTTT. The rearrangement joins TRBV7-9 to TRBJ2-3, with TRBD1 matching 11 bases. This CDR3 is built from 15 residues. V lost 7 bases and J lost 3; bases outside the gene matches: 6. CDR1 and CDR2 from the germline V gene are SEHNR and FQNEAQ (reference sequence).

This clonotype appeared a few times. The genes are TRBV7-6 and TRBJ2-5, with 8 bases aligning to TRBD2. V was clipped by 0 bases and J by 0 bases; unmatched bases: 15. This CDR3 comprises 20 residues. Germline assignment: CDR1 SGHVS and CDR2 FNYEAQ. The CDR3 region is CASSLAPNSAGALYQETQYF. CDR3 coding DNA: TGTGCCAGCAGCTTAGCACCTAATTCAGCGGGGGCCCTGTACCAAGAGACCCAGTACTTC.

This clonotype was observed a single time. The genes are TRBV6-1 and TRBJ2-5; D not certain. V was cut by 3 bases and J by 2 bases, with 7 bases left in between. In germline, CDR1 is MNHNS, CDR2 SASEGT. This CDR3 is 13 amino acids long. The CDR3 here is CASSEVRQETQYF. CDR3 coding DNA: TGTGCCAGCAGTGAGGTCCGTCAAGAGACCCAGTACTTC.

V usage is TRBV7-9 and J usage is TRBJ2-7, with no clear D. The DNA end is more similar to TRBJ2-5, so the J call may be wrong. Germline V gene lookup returns CDR1 SEHNR and CDR2 FQNEAQ (reference sequence). CDR3 length: 14 residues. CDR3 DNA sequence: TGTGCCAGCAGCTCGCCATTGACCGAAGAGACCCAGTACTTC. Translating gives CASSSPLTEETQYF.

The chain recombines TRBV3-1 with TRBJ1-2; D perhaps matches TRBD1 (5 bases). This CDR3 is built from 16 residues. V lost 0 bases to trimming and J lost 7 bases, with 18 bases between them. Germline V gene data show CDR1 as LGHDT and CDR2 as YNNKEL (reference sequence). The CDR3 nucleotides read TGTGCCAGCAGCCAAGATCTGGCAGGGAGGTCGGGTGGCTACACCTTC. Amino acid sequence: CASSQDLAGRSGGYTF.

The chain has TRBV12-3 or TRBV12-4 and TRBJ2-3; TRBD2 agrees at 14 bases. V dropped 5 bases and J dropped 2; count of bases not matched to a gene: 9. This CDR3 comprises 18 residues. CDR3 sequence (DNA): TGTGCCAGCAGTGTCGACGGGACTAGCGGGGGCTACACAGATACGCAGTATTTT. It is translated as CASSVDGTSGGYTDTQYF.

The rearrangement joins TRBV7-2 to TRBJ2-7, with 7 bases aligning to TRBD1. Germline V CDR1 and CDR2: SGHTA, FQGNSA. The CDR3 is made up of 13 amino acids. V lost 2 bases, J lost 6 bases, and 4 bases stayed unmatched. The DNA for the CDR3 is TGTGCCAGCAGCTTACCACCAGGGGGCGAGCAGTACTTC. It translates to CASSLPPGGEQYF.

This chain links TRBV28 with TRBJ2-5, with D hard to call. The V end was cut by 8 bases, the J end by 5 bases, with 15 bases between. Germline V gene data show CDR1 as MDHEN and CDR2 as SYDVKM. The CDR3 loop spans 13 amino acids. As DNA, the CDR3 is TGTGCCAGCTCTTCCTCGCCCCGGGAGACCCAGTACTTC. Its translation is CASSSSPRETQYF.

The V and J genes are TRBV28 and TRBJ2-4; TRBD1 might be the D (6 bases). The DNA matches TRBJ2-7 better at its end, which makes the J call doubtful. This CDR3 comprises 14 residues. CDR1 is MDHEN and CDR2 is SYDVKM in the germline V gene. The CDR3 loop reads CASSSTGRVYEQYF. DNA for the CDR3: TGTGCCAGCAGTTCCACAGGGAGAGTCTACGAGCAGTACTTC.

A few counts support this clonotype. The CDR3 is CASSSSGGASTDTQYF. The CDR3 DNA reads as TGTGCCAGCAGCTCCAGCGGGGGGGCTAGCACAGATACGCAGTATTTT. This chain joins TRBV7-8 and TRBJ2-3; 10 bases agree with TRBD2. J lost 0 bases, V lost 4 bases, and 4 bases had no gene match. This CDR3 is built from 16 residues. Germline V lookup: CDR1 SGHVS, CDR2 FQNEAQ.

V usage is TRBV28 and J usage is TRBJ2-1; D may be TRBD2 (6 bases). The last part of the DNA fits TRBJ2-7 better; the J call may be wrong. The CDR3 length is 15 residues. The germline V gene encodes CDR1 MDHEN and CDR2 SYDVKM. The CDR3 bases are TGTGCCAGCAGTTTAGAAGCGGGCTCCTACAATGAGCAGTACTTC. Translating it yields CASSLEAGSYNEQYF.

V is TRBV2 and J is TRBJ2-4; TRBD1 matches at 8 bases. The better agreement between TRBJ2-7 and the DNA end casts doubt on the J call. The CDR3 sequence is 14 residues long. Germline V gives CDR1 SNHLY, CDR2 FYNNEI. The CDR3 DNA reads as TGTGCCAGCACCTCACAGGGGGTAACTTACGAGCAGTACTTC. Encoded protein: CASTSQGVTYEQYF.

Worth noting for this clonotype: The junction departs from germline at one end; a sequencing error may be responsible. The rearrangement uses TRBV4-1 and TRBJ2-5; a possible D gene is TRBD2 (6 bases). Germline V CDR1 and CDR2: MGHRA, YSYEKL. This CDR3 has 11 amino acids. Here the CDR3 DNA reads TGCGCCAGAAGCCAAGACCGGGAGCAGTACTTC. Protein sequence: CARSQDREQYF.

This clonotype was counted only a few times. The V gene is TRBV12-3 or TRBV12-4, the J gene TRBJ2-3; TRBD1 matches at 9 bases. J gave up 4 bases and V 6 bases, and 11 bases lay outside the gene matches. The CDR3 contains 16 residues. DNA of the CDR3: TGTGCCAGCAGCTACAGGGGGCGCTTAGGCTCAGATACGCAGTATTTT. Protein: CASSYRGRLGSDTQYF.

The chain is built from TRBV4-1 and TRBJ2-1; possible D gene TRBD1, 5 bases. This CDR3 is 15 amino acids long. Germline V gene data show CDR1 as MGHRA and CDR2 as YSYEKL. Trimming cost V 1 base and J 1 base, with 8 bases left between them. The CDR3 is CASSQVGVSYNEQFF. CDR3 bases: TGCGCCAGCAGCCAAGTAGGGGTTTCCTACAATGAGCAGTTCTTC.

The chain has TRBV6-2 or TRBV6-3 and TRBJ1-1, with a tentative D call TRBD1 (6 bases). V lost 6 bases and J lost 1, with 18 bases in between. The CDR3 runs to 16 residues. The germline V gene encodes CDR1 MNHEY and CDR2 SVGEGT. DNA for the CDR3: TGTGCCAGCAGACATGGCCCGGGCAGGGGGAACACTGAAGCTTTCTTT. As protein: CASRHGPGRGNTEAFF.

A few counts support this clonotype. This rearrangement joins TRBV4-1 to TRBJ2-3, with 15 nucleotides matching TRBD2. Germline CDR1 is MGHRA and CDR2 is YSYEKL. The CDR3 consists of 18 residues. Trimming at V came to 1 base and at J to 3 bases, leaving 5 bases not matched to a gene. CDR3 sequence (DNA): TGCGCCAGCAGCCAAGGGACTAGCGGGAGGGCCGGGACAGATACGCAGTATTTT. Residues: CASSQGTSGRAGTDTQYF.

This clonotype was observed a handful of times. The chain has TRBV25-1 and TRBJ1-6; D is ambiguous. V shed 5 bases and J shed 7 bases, with 12 bases lying between them. Germline V gene data show CDR1 as MGHDK and CDR2 as SYGVNS. The CDR3 has 14 amino acids. The CDR3 loop reads CASSKRASNSPLHF. CDR3 bases: TGTGCCAGCAGTAAACGGGCCAGCAATTCACCCCTCCACTTT.

This clonotype was detected a few times. The J gene is TRBJ1-2, the V gene TRBV20-1; D uncertain. The CDR3 has 14 amino acids. V dropped 0 bases and J dropped 2 bases, with 10 bases sitting between them. Germline-derived CDR1 and CDR2 are DFQATT and SNEGSKA (reference sequence). The CDR3 nucleotides read TGCAGTGCTAGAGACCCAACTGAAAACTATGGCTACACCTTC. It translates to CSARDPTENYGYTF.

The gene calls are TRBV28 and TRBJ2-7, with D hard to call. CDR3 length: 15 residues. CDR1 and CDR2 (germline): MDHEN, SYDVKM. The V and J ends lost 3 bases and 2 bases respectively, with 14 bases between them. The CDR3 reads CASSLKGRPPYEQYF. CDR3 nucleotide sequence: TGTGCCAGCAGTTTGAAGGGCAGGCCACCCTACGAGCAGTACTTC. Based on the CDR3 plus reference TRBV28 and TRBJ2-7, the full variable domain is DVKVTQSSRYLVKRTGEKVFLECVQDMDHENMFWYRQDPGLGLRLIYFSYDVKMKEKGDIPEGYSVSREKKERFSLILESASTNQTSMYLCASSLKGRPPYEQYFGPGTRLTVT.

The rearrangement uses TRBV29-1 and TRBJ1-1; D unclear. Trimming cost V 1 base and J 3 bases, with 12 bases left between them. From germline, CDR1 is SQVTM and CDR2 ANQGSEA. The CDR3 runs to 14 residues. The CDR3, as DNA: TGCAGCGTTGAAGTACATGGCACCTACACTGAAGCTTTCTTT. It translates to CSVEVHGTYTEAFF.

The sample holds a few counts of this clonotype. In DNA, the CDR3 is TGTGCCAGCTCACCCATCGTGACTAGCGGGAGCACAGATACGCAGTATTTT. Translation: CASSPIVTSGSTDTQYF. This chain joins TRBV18 and TRBJ2-3; TRBD2 agrees at 10 bases. V shed 3 bases, J shed 0 bases, and the junction held 6 bases outside the gene matches. The V gene's germline CDR1 is KGHSH and CDR2 LQKENI. The CDR3 length is 17 residues.

A few counts support this clonotype. CDR3 region: CASSQDPSSVNTEAFF. The CDR3 nucleotides are TGCGCCAGCAGCCAAGATCCTTCGAGCGTGAACACTGAAGCTTTCTTT. The V call is TRBV4-1, the J call TRBJ1-1; D is ambiguous. The CDR3 is made up of 16 amino acids. Per germline, CDR1 MGHRA and CDR2 YSYEKL. V was pared by 0 bases and J by 0 bases, with 11 bases between.

CDR3 nucleotides: TGTGCCAGCAGTTACTCGGGCGGGGGCCTCGTCTTGGCACACACAGATACGCAGTATTTT. Its translation is CASSYSGGGLVLAHTDTQYF. This chain joins TRBV6-2 or TRBV6-3 and TRBJ2-3; weak D call: TRBD2 (7 bases). The germline gives CDR1 MNHEY, CDR2 SVGEGT. The CDR3 runs 20 residues. Trimming took 0 bases from V and 2 from J, leaving 24 bases between them.

The chain joins TRBV2 to TRBJ1-6; unclear D gene. CDR1 is SNHLY, CDR2 FYNNEI, per germline. The germline V and J ends were trimmed by 6 bases and 6 bases, with 9 bases remaining between them. The CDR3 covers 13 residues. CDR3 loop: CASRAESNSPLHF. The DNA for the CDR3 is TGTGCCAGCAGGGCGGAATCTAATTCACCCCTCCACTTT.

The CDR3 bases are TGTGCCAGCAGTTACGACAGGGGTATCGATGAGCAGTTCTTC. Translating it yields CASSYDRGIDEQFF. V is TRBV6-5 and J is TRBJ2-1; 8 bases map to TRBD1. Germline CDR1 reads MNHEY; CDR2 reads SVGAGI. Trimming at V came to 2 bases and at J to 8 bases, leaving 5 bases not matched to a gene. The CDR3 is 14 amino acids.

The V and J genes are TRBV9 and TRBJ2-1, with TRBD2 matching 9 bases. The germline V gene encodes CDR1 SGDLS and CDR2 YYNGEE. The V gene end was trimmed by 0 bases and the J gene end by 9 bases; junction bases not matched to a gene: 10. The CDR3 runs to 16 residues. The CDR3 protein is CASSVVREGSFPEQFF. For the CDR3, the DNA is TGTGCCAGCAGCGTAGTGCGGGAGGGGTCCTTTCCTGAGCAGTTCTTC.

The J gene is TRBJ2-7, the V gene TRBV12-3 or TRBV12-4; D is ambiguous. The CDR3 consists of 14 residues. V was cut by 3 bases and J by 7 bases, with 16 bases left in between. CDR3 nucleotide sequence: TGTGCCAGCAGTTTTTCCATCCCAAGGAATGAGCAGTACTTC. Amino acids: CASSFSIPRNEQYF.

This chain joins TRBV10-3 and TRBJ2-3, with D possibly called TRBD1 or TRBD2 (5 bases each). Trimming pared 8 bases from V and 2 bases from J, leaving 17 bases between. The CDR3 extends over 15 amino acids. Germline CDR1 ENHRY, CDR2 SYGVKD. The CDR3 DNA sequence: TGTGCCATCGGAGACCGGGACCTCTCCACAGATACGCAGTATTTT. This translates into CAIGDRDLSTDTQYF.